This T cell receptor (beta chain) stems from a study of T cells in localized non-small cell lung cancer. Study-level findings and limits: Analysis by sequencing included only one tumor region, so heterogeneity remains possible. Uninvolved adjacent lung had more T cell clonality than any other tissue, topping tumor. An association was observed between higher blood T cell density and longer overall survival.

This CDR3 region has 14 residues. Trimming cost V 6 bases and J 8 bases; bases outside gene matches: 9. CDR1 SNHLY and CDR2 FYNNEI come from the germline V gene. In regard to this clone: What it binds is unknown.

Data came from immunoSEQ multiplex PCR; TCRdb stores just in-frame clones and leaves some out. The sample contains approximately 30,000 clones, approximately 85% of which appear only once. Specimen: peripheral blood mononuclear cells, collected before any cancer treatment. The receptor's source is a woman aged 35 to 70 with stage III lung adenocarcinoma. The chain uses TRBV2 and TRBJ1-4; 7 bases fit TRBD1. The CDR3 DNA follows: TGTGCCAGCAGACCTACAGGGGTTGGGGAAAAACTGTTTTTT. Protein: CASRPTGVGEKLFF.